This T cell receptor (beta chain) was documented in a study of T cell clonality in common variable immunodeficiency. Per the germline V gene, CDR1 is GTSNPN and CDR2 is SVGIG (reference sequence). The V and J ends lost 0 bases and 4 bases respectively, with 12 bases between them. The CDR3 totals 14 residues. General study results and limits: Compared with controls, CVID subjects had fewer shared TCRbeta clones. Common variable immunodeficiency TCR beta sequences reportedly had fewer deletions and N-nucleotide insertions.

Ten or more counts support this clone. The antigen is not known. The CDR3 end lies 3 residues beyond the end of the read and is filled in from the germline J gene. Measured with immunoSEQ multiplex PCR; TCRdb has only the in-frame clones, and not every one. The sample has over 35,000 clones, none seen only once. Patients and controls were mostly of Caucasian heritage. Heparinized whole blood, about 4.5 to 9 ml, came from each donor. Specimen: peripheral blood mononuclear cells. The rearrangement joins TRBV30 to TRBJ1-2; D is ambiguous. This clonotype was sampled from a person aged 18 to 75 in good health. The covered CDR3 bases are TGTGCCTGGAGTGTTCGGGGTCTTAGCTATGGC. This codes for CAWSVRGLSYG. The full CDR3 reads CAWSVRGLSYGYTF.